The present T cell receptor (beta chain) was sequenced within a study of vaccination and CD4 T cells after COVID-19. Across the study: Nasal swab PCR identified SARS-CoV-2 in the convalescent patients, of whom about ten were mild and one severe. Each person enrolled got two BNT162b2 or mRNA-1273 vaccine doses.

CDR1 is DFQATT and CDR2 is SNEGSKA in the germline V gene (reference sequence). CDR3 length: 14 amino acids. With 3 bases clipped from V and 5 bases from J, the junction kept 5 bases outside the gene matches. The Oncomine TCR Beta short-read assay sequenced DNA from cultured CD4+ T cells. Extraction of genomic DNA was performed on cultured CD4+ T cells. TCRdb re-called the PCR reads through MiXCR, storing one row per CDR3 protein. This sample yields approximately 6,500 distinct CDR3 sequences, of which 55% to 70% are seen a single time; more than 20% belongs to the top ten. Details on this clonotype: Its antigen remains unidentified.

Sample treatment: approximately 9-day PBMC culture with coronavirus spike peptide pools or control peptides (ViraFEST assay). Following expansion of antigen-specific T cells with peptide pools, ViraFEST then sequenced TCRs. The chain employs TRBV20-1 and TRBJ2-7; TRBD2 aligns across 12 bases. Sequenced input: CD4+ T cells from blood, cultured in vitro. The source of this sequence is a human donor who had recovered from COVID-19. As DNA, the CDR3 is TGCAGTGCTAGGTGGACTAGCGGGGAGAACGAGCAGTACTTC. Its translation is CSARWTSGENEQYF.